This T cell receptor beta chain was obtained from a study of tumor-infiltrating lymphocytes in primary liver carcinoma. This CDR3 has 16 residues. The researchers produced TCR beta cDNA from 500 ng total RNA with a constant-region primer. What produced the TCR beta libraries was three nested multiplex PCR rounds using slightly modified ARM-PCR. The first two PCR rounds used TRBV1-TRBV30 forward primers with a C-beta reverse primer, about 10 cycles each. TCRdb re-analysed the multiplex PCR reads in MiXCR, keeping a single row per CDR3 protein. The sample lists 45,000 or so distinct CDR3 sequences; 75% were seen once. On this clonotype itself: At one of its ends the junction is not consistent with the germline gene, which may arise from a read error.

Both RNA and DNA were isolated together from about 20-30 mg of bulk tissue that had not been sorted. The chain has TRBV12-3 or TRBV12-4 and TRBJ2-1; TRBD1 matches at 7 bases. The TCR sequence derives from a woman aged 25 to 39 with primary liver carcinoma and hepatitis B virus infection. Source material: tumor-adjacent normal liver tissue. The CDR3 region is CASKLGDSISYNERFF. CDR3 DNA sequence: TGTGCCAGCAAACTTGGGGACAGCATCTCTTACAATGAGCGGTTCTTC.